The 13 T cell receptor beta chains in this list originate from one sample, sequenced in a study of T cell responses to AZD1222 COVID-19 vaccine. Profiling relied on immunoSEQ multiplex PCR, and the TCRdb table lists in-frame clones only, not all of them. The table shows around 79,000 clones, with 87% occurring only once. Material: peripheral blood, obtained on day 0 of AZD1222 vaccination. These receptors originate from an adult in good health.

The V and J genes are TRBV18 and TRBJ2-1, with 13 bases that match TRBD2. The V gene's germline CDR1 is KGHSH and CDR2 LQKENI. The V segment lost 0 bases and the J segment 9 bases; nucleotides outside the gene matches: 5. This CDR3 contains 16 residues. The CDR3 sequence is CASSPPTSGRTTEQFF. The CDR3, as DNA: TGTGCCAGCTCACCACCGACTAGCGGGAGGACCACTGAGCAGTTCTTC.

J is TRBJ1-3 and V is TRBV30; D call uncertain. CDR1 is GTSNPN and CDR2 is SVGIG in the germline V gene (reference sequence). The V end was cut by 8 bases, the J end by 2 bases, with 10 bases between. The CDR3 is made up of 12 amino acids. The CDR3 DNA is TGTGCCACGGCAGACGCTGGAAACACCATATATTTT. Translation gives CATADAGNTIYF.

This chain uses TRBV5-1 with TRBJ1-6, with D unresolved. V was cut by 0 bases and J by 7 bases, with 8 bases left in between. The length of the CDR3 is 14 residues. Germline CDR1 is SGHRS and CDR2 is YFSETQ. In DNA, the CDR3 is TGCGCCAGCAGCTTGGGACAACGAAATTCACCCCTCCACTTT. This codes for CASSLGQRNSPLHF. The variable domain in full, with the rest retrieved from reference TRBV5-1 and TRBJ1-6, is KAGVTQTPRYLIKTRGQQVTLSCSPISGHRSVSWYQQTPGQGLQFLFEYFSETQRNKGNFPGRFSGRQFSNSRSEMNVSTLELGDSALYLCASSLGQRNSPLHFGNGTRLTVT.

The CDR3 nucleotides read TGCAGTGCTAGCGGGAACTACGAGCAGTACTTC. This gives the protein CSASGNYEQYF. The rearrangement joins TRBV20-1 to TRBJ2-7, with D perhaps TRBD2 (5 bases). Trimming pared 3 bases from V and 3 bases from J, leaving 6 bases between. CDR1 is DFQATT and CDR2 is SNEGSKA in the germline V gene (reference sequence). This CDR3 region has 11 residues.

The chain couples TRBV11-1 to TRBJ1-2; 8 bases line up with TRBD1. Losses at the gene ends were 4 bases for V and 4 bases for J; bases not matched to a gene: 5. Germline V lookup: CDR1 SGHAT, CDR2 FQDESV (reference sequence). This CDR3 comprises 14 residues. In DNA, the CDR3 is TGTGCCAGCAGCTCTTCCGACAGGGGCTATGGCTACACCTTC. It encodes CASSSSDRGYGYTF.

This rearrangement joins TRBV12-3 or TRBV12-4 to TRBJ2-7; the D gene is possibly TRBD2 (5 bases). The V and J ends lost 5 bases and 4 bases respectively, with 12 bases between them. The CDR3 has 13 amino acids. The CDR3 coding sequence is TGTGCCAGCAGTCCCCCGGGATTTTACGAGCAGTACTTC. Translation gives CASSPPGFYEQYF.

The chain uses TRBV5-3 and TRBJ2-7, with D possibly called TRBD1 or TRBD2 (5 bases each). TRBV5-3 is an ORF; its function is uncertain. This CDR3 has 17 residues. V gave up 1 base and J gave up 7 bases, with 24 bases separating them. CDR3 protein: CARSLITHGGVFREQYF. Here the CDR3 DNA reads TGTGCCAGAAGCTTGATAACTCATGGGGGAGTCTTTAGGGAGCAGTACTTC.

V usage is TRBV6-6 and J usage is TRBJ2-7; D gene unclear. Germline-derived CDR1 and CDR2 are MNHNY and SVGAGI (reference sequence). The CDR3 is 13 residues long. Trimming took 6 bases from V and 0 from J, leaving 9 bases between them. The CDR3 nucleotides are TGTGCCAGCAGACGACCAGGCTCCTACGAGCAGTACTTC. Residues: CASRRPGSYEQYF.

The chain links TRBV9 to TRBJ2-1; the match to TRBD2 covers 8 bases. There are 19 residues in the CDR3. V shed 0 bases and J 3 bases; nucleotides not matched to a gene: 14. Germline CDR1 is SGDLS and CDR2 is YYNGEE. The chain's CDR3 is CASSVAVAGGRGYYNEQFF. The CDR3 bases are TGTGCCAGCAGCGTAGCTGTTGCGGGAGGCCGGGGGTACTACAATGAGCAGTTCTTC.

This clone was recorded once. The DNA of the CDR3 is TGTGCCAGCAGCTTTGCTGGCTCTGGAAACACCATATATTTT. Its protein is CASSFAGSGNTIYF. The chain combines TRBV7-9 with TRBJ1-3, with D unresolved. V lost 3 bases, J lost 0 bases, and 6 bases lay in between. CDR3 length equals 14 residues. Looked up from germline, CDR1 is SEHNR and CDR2 is FQNEAQ (reference sequence).

The V call is TRBV29-1, the J call TRBJ2-5, with a weak D call TRBD1 (5 bases). Germline CDR1 is SQVTM and CDR2 is ANQGSEA. V dropped 6 bases and J dropped 5 bases, with 10 bases sitting between them. The CDR3 is 11 residues long. In DNA, the CDR3 is TGCAGCGTGGGGCATTTTGAGACCCAGTACTTC. Amino acids: CSVGHFETQYF.

The V call is TRBV5-5, the J call TRBJ1-1; D is uncertain. CDR3 length: 14 amino acids. Germline CDR1 and CDR2: SGHKS and YYEKEE (reference sequence). V gave up 1 base and J gave up 1 base, with 8 bases separating them. The CDR3 reads CASSLMPGNTEAFF. In nucleotides, the CDR3 is TGTGCCAGCAGCTTGATGCCAGGGAACACTGAAGCTTTCTTT.

This clone was seen only once. The genes are TRBV10-3 and TRBJ1-2; 9 nucleotides align to TRBD1. Germline assignment: CDR1 ENHRY and CDR2 SYGVKD. V was clipped by 3 bases and J by 2 bases; unmatched bases: 4. This CDR3 comprises 15 residues. CDR3 nucleotides: TGTGCCATCAGTGACGGACAGGGGCGAAACTATGGCTACACCTTC. Its translation is CAISDGQGRNYGYTF.